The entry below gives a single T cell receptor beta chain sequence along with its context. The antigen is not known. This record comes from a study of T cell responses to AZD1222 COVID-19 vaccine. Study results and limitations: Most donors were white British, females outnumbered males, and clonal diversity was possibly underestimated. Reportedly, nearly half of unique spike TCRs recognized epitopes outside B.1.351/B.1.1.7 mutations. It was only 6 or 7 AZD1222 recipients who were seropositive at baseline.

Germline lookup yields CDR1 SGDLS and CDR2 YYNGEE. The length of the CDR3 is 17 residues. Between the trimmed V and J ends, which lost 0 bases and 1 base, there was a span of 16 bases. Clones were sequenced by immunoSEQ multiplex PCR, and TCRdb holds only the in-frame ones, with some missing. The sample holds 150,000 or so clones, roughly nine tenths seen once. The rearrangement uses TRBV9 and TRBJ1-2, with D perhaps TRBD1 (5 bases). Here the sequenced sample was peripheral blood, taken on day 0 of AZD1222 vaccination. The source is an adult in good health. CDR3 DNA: TGTGCCAGCAGCGTAGTTCCAGGGCCCCCTTTTAACTATGGCTACACCTTC. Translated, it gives CASSVVPGPPFNYGYTF.